This T cell receptor (beta chain) appears in the sequencing data of a study of T cells after yellow fever vaccination. Study details: SMART-Seq v4 Ultra Low Input prepared libraries from low-cell fractions. Study results and limitations: It was the secondary response that reached its peak faster, day 5 versus 15, but it was weaker.

V lost 2 bases, J lost 1 base, and 15 bases lay in between. This CDR3 region has 16 residues. Germline V gene sequence: CDR1 KGHSH, CDR2 LQKENI. TCRdb re-derived calls from the 5' RACE reads in MiXCR, one entry per CDR3 protein. The sample has about 300,000 distinct CDR3 sequences, less than 9.5% seen once; the top ten hold about 3%. As concerns this clonotype: Its matching antigen is unknown.

The material was CD4+ T cells sorted from PBMCs, obtained 5 days after the yellow fever booster vaccination. The source is a man aged 18 to 30 who received the YFV17D yellow fever vaccine. V and J are TRBV18 and TRBJ2-7; D is perhaps TRBD2 (5 bases). In DNA form, the CDR3 reads TGTGCCAGCTCACCAATGCGGGCTGAGACGTCCTACGAGCAGTACTTC. Its translation: CASSPMRAETSYEQYF.